This is a list of T cell receptor beta chains from one sample in a study of OX40 agonist ivuxolimab in advanced cancers. Here immunoSEQ multiplex PCR was the method, and the copy in TCRdb shows in-frame clones only, minus some. Here the sample spans 87,000 or so clones, approximately 90% being singletons. The sample consisted of CD4+ or CD8+ T cells sorted from blood, taken in a trial of the OX40 agonist ivuxolimab. The receptors were gathered from an adult with an advanced solid tumor such as melanoma, head and neck, liver or kidney cancer. Both conserved end residues are part of each CDR3. D genes are given only for firm matches. Clone size is stated in some rows and not others, as once, few, many or a class when expanded.

TRBJ2-5 TRBV14 - - CASSQQIGQETQYF TGTGCCAGCAGCCAACAAATAGGACAAGAGACCCAGTACTTC
TRBJ2-3 TRBV25-1 - TRBD2 CASSVGLVPDTQYF TGTGCCAGCAGTGTTGGACTAGTCCCAGATACGCAGTATTTT
TRBJ1-3 TRBV5-1 - - CASSLDPRGESGNTIYF TGCGCCAGCAGCTTGGACCCTCGGGGGGAATCTGGAAACACCATATATTTT
TRBJ1-1 TRBV6-5 once - CASSYSRASNTEAFF TGTGCCAGCAGTTACTCGAGGGCGTCGAACACTGAAGCTTTCTTT
TRBJ2-5 TRBV4-2 - - CASSQTGFGTQYF TGTGCCAGCAGCCAAACAGGGTTCGGGACCCAGTACTTC
TRBJ2-2 TRBV5-4 - - CASSLGLGVGELFF TGTGCCAGCAGCTTAGGACTGGGGGTCGGGGAGCTGTTTTTT
TRBJ2-7 TRBV11-2 - - CASSLQRPGVSEQYF TGTGCCAGCAGCTTACAGAGGCCAGGAGTCTCCGAGCAGTACTTC
TRBJ1-2 TRBV13 - - CASSLLQVNYGYTF TGTGCCAGCAGCCTATTACAGGTTAACTATGGCTACACCTTC
TRBJ1-3 TRBV2 - TRBD1 CARDSGTGNFGGTIYF TGTGCCAGGGACTCCGGGACAGGGAATTTTGGTGGCACCATATATTTT
TRBJ1-5 TRBV19 - TRBD1 CASSQGGGNDQPQHF TGTGCCAGTAGTCAGGGGGGGGGTAACGATCAGCCCCAGCATTTT
TRBJ2-7 TRBV7-9 once - CASSQGGEQYF TGTGCCAGCAGCCAGGGGGGCGAGCAGTACTTC
TRBJ2-7 TRBV5-1 - TRBD1 CASGQASYEQYF TGTGCCAGCGGACAGGCCTCCTACGAGCAGTACTTC
TRBJ1-6 TRBV11-2 few - CASSLVGGDNSPLHF TGTGCCAGCAGCTTAGTGGGGGGGGACAATTCACCCCTCCACTTT
TRBJ2-2 TRBV7-8 - - CASSLVSYAGELFF TGTGCCAGCAGCTTAGTCTCTTACGCCGGGGAGCTGTTTTTT